This entry features one T cell receptor beta chain sequence. Antigen: not known. The data were taken from a study of cytomegalovirus exposure and HLA in healthy donors. Background on the study: Researchers found that just over 80% of 398 genotyped donors fell within the Caucasian-associated ancestry cluster.

Primers included in the PCR were 60 Vbeta and 13 Jbeta primers. Sequenced by immunoSEQ multiplex PCR; TCRdb stores in-frame clones only, minus some. This table holds a few hundred thousand clones, 70% to 80% found once. Whole-study results and caveats: The study put around 180 TCR beta chains on its list as cytomegalovirus-associated. TCR sequences were mostly rare, though some public TCRs occurred in many donors. Roughly even sequencing depth across donors was the assumption behind the presence/absence analyses.

Germline CDR1 is LNHNV and CDR2 is YYDKDF (reference sequence). V lost 7 bases and J lost 5; bases outside the gene matches: 7. The CDR3 is 13 residues long. The chain has TRBV15 and TRBJ2-7; 8 bases match TRBD2. The TCR was taken from a woman aged 55-70 years in good health and CMV-seropositive. Source material: PBMCs. The CDR3: CATTEAGADEQYF. CDR3 DNA: TGTGCCACCACTGAAGCGGGGGCAGACGAGCAGTACTTC.